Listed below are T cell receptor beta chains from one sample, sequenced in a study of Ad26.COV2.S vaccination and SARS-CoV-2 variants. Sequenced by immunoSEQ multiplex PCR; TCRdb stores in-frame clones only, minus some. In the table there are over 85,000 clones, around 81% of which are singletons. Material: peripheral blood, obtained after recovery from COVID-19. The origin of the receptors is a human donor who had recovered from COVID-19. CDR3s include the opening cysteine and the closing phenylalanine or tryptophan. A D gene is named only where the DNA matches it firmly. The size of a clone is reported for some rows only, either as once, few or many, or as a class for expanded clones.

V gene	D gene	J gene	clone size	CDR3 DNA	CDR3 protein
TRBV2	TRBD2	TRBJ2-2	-	TGTGCCAGCAGCCCTCGGACTAGCGGGAACACCGGGGAGCTGTTTTTT	CASSPRTSGNTGELFF
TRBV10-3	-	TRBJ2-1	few	TGTGCCATCAGATACTCTGACGTATACAATGAGCAGTTCTTC	CAIRYSDVYNEQFF
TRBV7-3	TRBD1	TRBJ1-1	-	TGTGCCAGCAGCCTACAGACAGGGGGCACTGAAGCTTTCTTT	CASSLQTGGTEAFF
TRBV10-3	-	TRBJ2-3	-	TGTGCCATCAGTGATGCGGGGACAGATACGCAGTATTTT	CAISDAGTDTQYF
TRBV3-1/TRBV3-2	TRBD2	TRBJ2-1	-	TGTGCCAGCAGCCCCTTGAGCGGGGTGGGCAGCAATGAGCAGTTCTTC	CASSPLSGVGSNEQFF
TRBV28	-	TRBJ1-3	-	TGTGCCAGCAGTTTAGTCGGCCGACAAGGGACGAACACCATATATTTT	CASSLVGRQGTNTIYF
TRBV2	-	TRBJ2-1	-	TGTGCCAGCAGTGTGGGACTTTCCAGTGAGCAGTTCTTC	CASSVGLSSEQFF
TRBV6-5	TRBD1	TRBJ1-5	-	TGTGCCAGCAGCCGCAGGGGGCCCTATCAGCCCCAGCATTTT	CASSRRGPYQPQHF
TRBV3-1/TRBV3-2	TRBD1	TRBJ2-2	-	TGTGCCAGCAGCCAAGGGGACAGCGGGGAGCTGTTTTTT	CASSQGDSGELFF
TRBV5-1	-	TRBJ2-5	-	TGCGCCAGCAGACCATCCGGGGTCATACTAGAGACCCAGTACTTC	CASRPSGVILETQYF
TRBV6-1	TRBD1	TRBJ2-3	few	TGTGCCAGCAGTGATCGACAGGGAGGCACAGATACGCAGTATTTT	CASSDRQGGTDTQYF
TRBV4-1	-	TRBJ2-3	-	TGCGCCAGTCTACAGGGCACAGATACGCAGTATTTT	CASLQGTDTQYF
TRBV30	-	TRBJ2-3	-	TGTGCCTGGAGAGACATACTCGATTTTAGCACAGATACGCAGTATTTT	CAWRDILDFSTDTQYF
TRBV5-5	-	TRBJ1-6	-	TGTGCCAGCAGTTCGGGGAATTCACCCCTCCACTTT	CASSSGNSPLHF
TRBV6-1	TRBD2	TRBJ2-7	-	TGTGCCAGCAGTGGACCCGGGAGGGTTAGGCATTACGAGCAGTACTTC	CASSGPGRVRHYEQYF
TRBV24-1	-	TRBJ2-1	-	TGTGCCACCAGTGATCAAACGGGGTCCTACAATGAGCAGTTCTTC	CATSDQTGSYNEQFF
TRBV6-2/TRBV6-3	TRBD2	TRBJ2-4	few	TGTGCCAGCAGTTGGGGACTAGCGGAAAACATTCAGTACTTC	CASSWGLAENIQYF
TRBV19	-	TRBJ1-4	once	TGTGCCAGTAGTTTCGGAGCAACTAATGAAAAACTGTTTTTT	CASSFGATNEKLFF
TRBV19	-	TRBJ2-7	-	TGTGCCAGTAGTATAAACGAGGTTAGCTCCTACGAGCAGTACTTC	CASSINEVSSYEQYF
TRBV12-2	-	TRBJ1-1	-	TGTGCAAGTCGCTTAGCTTTTAAGTGGCGACTGAACACTGAAGCTTTCTTT	CASRLAFKWRLNTEAFF
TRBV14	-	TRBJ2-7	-	TGTGCCAGCAGCCACCTGTACGAGCAGTACTTC	CASSHLYEQYF
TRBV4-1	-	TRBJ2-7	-	TGCGCCAGCAGCCAAGATGCGCAGCCCTCCTACGAGCAGTACTTC	CASSQDAQPSYEQYF
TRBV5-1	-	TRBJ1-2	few	TGCGCCAGCAGCACCTTGGGCCCCAGCGGCTACACCTTC	CASSTLGPSGYTF
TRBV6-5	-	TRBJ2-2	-	TGTGCCAGCAGTTACCAGGGGGGGCTTAACACCGGGGAGCTGTTTTTT	CASSYQGGLNTGELFF
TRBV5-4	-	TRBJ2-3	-	TGTGCCAGCAGCTCATTACAGGGTTTGGCAGATACGCAGTATTTT	CASSSLQGLADTQYF
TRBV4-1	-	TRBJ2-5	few	TGCGCCAGCAGCCAAGAAGGGGCTACACAGGGTTCAGAGACCCAGTACTTC	CASSQEGATQGSETQYF
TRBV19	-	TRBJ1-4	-	TGTGCCAGTAGTATAGTGGCCGGAGATGGAGAAAAACTGTTTTTT	CASSIVAGDGEKLFF
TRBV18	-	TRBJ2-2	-	TGTGCCAGCTCACCAAACCAGGGTTTCGTAAGCGGGGAGCTGTTTTTT	CASSPNQGFVSGELFF
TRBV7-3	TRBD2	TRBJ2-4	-	TGTGCCAGCAGCCCGAGTGCGGGGGATAAAAACATTCAGTACTTC	CASSPSAGDKNIQYF
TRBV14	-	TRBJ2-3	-	TGTGCCAGCAGCCAAGTGACAGATACGCAGTATTTT	CASSQVTDTQYF
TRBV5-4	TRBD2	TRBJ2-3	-	TGTGCCAGCAGCTCTAAGGCTAGCGGGGCAGATACGCAGTATTTT	CASSSKASGADTQYF
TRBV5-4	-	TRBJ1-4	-	TGTGCCAGTGGGGGAATGGGTGAAAAACTGTTTTTT	CASGGMGEKLFF
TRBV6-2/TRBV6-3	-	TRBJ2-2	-	TGTGCCAGCAGCCTAATAGGGACCGGGGAGCTGTTTTTT	CASSLIGTGELFF
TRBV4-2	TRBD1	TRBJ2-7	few	TGTGCCAGCAGCTTCCGACAGGGGGAGGACGAGCAGTACTTC	CASSFRQGEDEQYF
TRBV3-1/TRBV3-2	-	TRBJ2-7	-	TGTGCCAGCAGCATCGGCGAATACGAGCAGTACTTC	CASSIGEYEQYF
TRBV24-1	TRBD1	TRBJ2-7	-	TGTGCCACCAGTGACCGGACAGGGAACTACGAGCAGTACTTC	CATSDRTGNYEQYF
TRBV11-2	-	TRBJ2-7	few	TGTGCCAGCAGCCCTCGTAACTACGAGCAGTACTTC	CASSPRNYEQYF
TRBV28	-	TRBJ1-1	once	TGTGCCAGCAGTTTTTCGGCAGGATGGAGCACTGAAGCTTTCTTT	CASSFSAGWSTEAFF
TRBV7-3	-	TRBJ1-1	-	TGTGCCAGCAGCTCCTCGGGACAACACACTGAAGCTTTCTTT	CASSSSGQHTEAFF
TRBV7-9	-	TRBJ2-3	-	TGTGCCAGCAGCACCATTTTGGGCCGACCAGATACGCAGTATTTT	CASSTILGRPDTQYF
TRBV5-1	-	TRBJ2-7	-	TGCGCCAGCAGCTTGGGCGGAGCCGAGGCCTACGAGCAGTACTTC	CASSLGGAEAYEQYF
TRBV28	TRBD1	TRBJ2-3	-	TGTGCCAGCAGTTTGGACAGGGTCGCAGATACGCAGTATTTT	CASSLDRVADTQYF
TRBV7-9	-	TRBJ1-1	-	TGTGCCAGCAGCTTAGCCTTTATGGGAGAGAACACTGAAGCTTTCTTT	CASSLAFMGENTEAFF
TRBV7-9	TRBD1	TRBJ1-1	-	TGTGCCAGCAGTCCGAGCTTCCGGGACAGGGGGCTTCTGAACACTGAAGCTTTCTTT	CASSPSFRDRGLLNTEAFF
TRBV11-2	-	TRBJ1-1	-	TGTGCCAGCAGCCGCCTGGAGGTAGCACAAGCTTTCTTT	CASSRLEVAQAFF
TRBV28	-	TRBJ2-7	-	TGTGCCAGCAGTTTATTAGGGCAGTCCTACGAGCAGTACTTC	CASSLLGQSYEQYF
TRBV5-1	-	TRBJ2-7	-	TGCGCCAGCAGCCTAAAACTAGCTGGATCCTACGAGCAGTACTTC	CASSLKLAGSYEQYF
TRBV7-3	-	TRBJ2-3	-	TGTGCCAGCAGCCCACCCGGGACTACAGATACGCAGTATTTT	CASSPPGTTDTQYF
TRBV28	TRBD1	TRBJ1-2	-	TGTGCCAGCAGTTTATCAGGGGGCCGCAGCTACACCTTC	CASSLSGGRSYTF
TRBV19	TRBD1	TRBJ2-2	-	TGTGCCAGTAGTACGATGACAGGGGGCGTAACCGGGGAGCTGTTTTTT	CASSTMTGGVTGELFF
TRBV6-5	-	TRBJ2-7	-	TGTGCCAGCAGTCCAGGGATGGAGGAGCAGTACTTC	CASSPGMEEQYF
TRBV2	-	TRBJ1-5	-	TGTGCCAGCAGTGACAGTATTAGCAATCAGCCCCAGCATTTT	CASSDSISNQPQHF
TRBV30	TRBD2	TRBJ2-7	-	TGTGCCGTACCCGGGACTACAACCTACGAGCAGTACTTC	CAVPGTTTYEQYF